A selection of T cell receptor beta chains follows, all from one sample in a study of T cells in Graves' hyperthyroidism and ophthalmopathy. Each CDR3 protein is one row after TCRdb ran MiXCR on the multiplex PCR reads. The sample consists of over 150,000 distinct CDR3 sequences, around 16% of them appearing once. The sequenced sample was blood. Receptors originate from a woman aged 45-60 years with Graves' hyperthyroidism. The CDR3 runs from the conserved cysteine through the conserved F or W. The D gene is left open where the match is weak. Part of the rows lack a size; the others show once, few, many or a class for expanded clones.

>TRBJ2-5|TRBV20-1|TRBD2|many|14
CSAWTSGEQETQYF
TGCAGTGCTTGGACTAGCGGGGAGCAAGAGACCCAGTACTTC
>TRBJ1-2|TRBV28|TRBD1|.|17
CASSASSGTGVFYGYTF
TGTGCCAGCAGTGCATCCTCCGGGACAGGGGTGTTCTATGGCTACACCTTC
>TRBJ2-5|TRBV4-1|.|few|15
CASSQVLVLQETQYF
TGCGCCAGCAGCCAAGTTTTGGTACTCCAAGAGACCCAGTACTTC
>TRBJ2-1|TRBV27|.|many|18
CASSIKGLQGFAYNEQFF
TGTGCCAGCAGTATAAAAGGGCTTCAGGGGTTTGCCTACAATGAGCAGTTCTTC
>TRBJ2-7|TRBV5-6|.|many|15
CASSLALRASYEQYF
TGTGCCAGCAGCTTGGCCCTGCGCGCCAGCTACGAGCAGTACTTC
>TRBJ2-1|TRBV7-8|TRBD2|.|18
CASSLGLADLHQMTEQFF
TGTGCCAGCAGCTTAGGACTAGCGGACCTACATCAAATGACCGAGCAGTTCTTC
>TRBJ1-1|TRBV10-3|.|.|12
CATRGGDTEAFF
TGTGCCACCAGAGGAGGGGACACTGAAGCTTTCTTT
>TRBJ2-6|TRBV28|.|many|15
CASSSGTSGANVLTF
TGTGCCAGCAGTTCCGGGACCTCTGGGGCCAACGTCCTGACTTTC
>TRBJ2-3|TRBV20-1|.|few|15
CSAHGLASGGDTQYF
TGCAGTGCTCATGGCCTAGCGTCAGGCGGAGATACGCAGTATTTT
>TRBJ1-2|TRBV28|.|many|13
CASSFGGIYGYTF
TGTGCCAGCAGTTTTGGTGGGATCTATGGCTACACCTTC
>TRBJ1-5|TRBV6-2/TRBV6-3|.|.|14
CASSPNYSNQPQHF
TGTGCCAGCAGTCCAAATTATAGCAATCAGCCCCAGCATTTT
>TRBJ1-1|TRBV7-8|TRBD1|many|12
CASSTRTGLPFF
TGTGCCAGCAGCACCCGGACAGGGCTCCCTTTCTTT
>TRBJ1-5|TRBV20-1|.|many|15
CSARASGREYQPQHF
TGCAGTGCTAGGGCTTCTGGACGGGAGTATCAGCCCCAGCATTTT
>TRBJ2-2|TRBV10-3|TRBD1|few|14
CATAGTGNTGELFF
TGTGCCACCGCCGGGACAGGGAACACCGGGGAGCTGTTTTTT
>TRBJ1-1|TRBV19|.|few|14
CASSTGRMNTEAFF
TGTGCCAGTAGTACGGGACGGATGAACACTGAAGCTTTCTTT
>TRBJ2-7|TRBV30|TRBD2|few|15
CAWMGGTSGLYEQYF
TGTGCCTGGATGGGAGGGACTAGCGGGTTATACGAGCAGTACTTC
>TRBJ1-5|TRBV27|.|.|14
CASSWGVSNQPQHF
TGTGCCAGCAGTTGGGGGGTGAGCAATCAGCCCCAGCATTTT
>TRBJ2-3|TRBV7-9|TRBD2|once|19
CASSLATSGNLMAPDTQYF
TGTGCCAGCAGCTTAGCGACTAGCGGAAATTTAATGGCCCCAGATACGCAGTATTTT
>TRBJ2-4|TRBV15|.|.|13
CATSRDAGNIQYF
TGTGCCACCAGCAGAGATGCCGGGAACATTCAGTACTTC
>TRBJ1-5|TRBV7-9|TRBD1|many|14
CASSSGQGNQPQHF
TGTGCCAGCAGCTCCGGACAGGGCAACCAGCCCCAGCATTTT
>TRBJ1-4|TRBV28|.|many|14
CASSFRAVREKLFF
TGTGCCAGCAGTTTCAGGGCGGTTCGAGAAAAACTGTTTTTT
>TRBJ2-7|TRBV12-3/TRBV12-4|.|many|13
CASSPRDRYEQYF
TGTGCCAGCAGTCCCAGGGACCGATACGAGCAGTACTTC
>TRBJ1-4|TRBV6-2/TRBV6-3|.|.|13
CASSYLVSEELFF
TGTGCCAGCAGTTACCTGGTCTCTGAAGAACTGTTTTTT
>TRBJ1-5|TRBV28|.|.|14
CASSLSPGTQPQHF
TGTGCCAGCAGTTTAAGCCCCGGCACTCAGCCCCAGCATTTT
>TRBJ2-7|TRBV11-3|.|many|14
CASSPRRGQREQYF
TGTGCCAGCAGCCCCCGGCGGGGACAGAGAGAGCAGTACTTC
>TRBJ2-7|TRBV6-1|.|many|13
CASLGRTAGEQYF
TGTGCCAGCTTGGGACGGACGGCGGGGGAGCAGTACTTC
>TRBJ2-7|TRBV6-1|.|few|15
CASRYRETADYEQYF
TGTGCCAGCAGATACCGGGAGACCGCAGACTACGAGCAGTACTTC
>TRBJ1-2|TRBV30|.|many|12
CAWSELGDGYTF
TGTGCCTGGAGTGAACTGGGAGATGGCTACACCTTC
>TRBJ2-5|TRBV11-3|.|many|15
CASSLQSGSPETQYF
TGTGCCAGCAGCTTACAGTCAGGGTCCCCAGAGACCCAGTACTTC
>TRBJ2-7|TRBV6-1|.|many|13
CASSPNPTYEQYF
TGTGCCAGCAGCCCGAACCCCACCTACGAGCAGTACTTC
>TRBJ2-3|TRBV7-2|.|many|13
CASSTGTTDTQYF
TGTGCCAGCAGCACAGGGACCACAGATACGCAGTATTTT
>TRBJ1-2|TRBV6-1|TRBD1|few|14
CASSETGGVPGYTF
TGTGCCAGCAGTGAAACAGGGGGCGTTCCTGGCTACACCTTC
>TRBJ2-3|TRBV2|.|many|17
CASSFLWDSSDPDTQYF
.
>TRBJ1-5|TRBV15|.|.|14
CATSRARSSQPQHF
TGTGCCACCAGCAGAGCCCGGTCGAGTCAGCCCCAGCATTTT
>TRBJ2-7|TRBV3-1|TRBD1|many|13
CASSQARQGRQYF
TGTGCCAGCAGCCAGGCTCGACAGGGAAGGCAGTACTTC
>TRBJ2-1|TRBV12-5|TRBD2|many|14
CASGLLAGYNEQFF
TGTGCTAGTGGTTTGCTAGCGGGGTACAATGAGCAGTTCTTC
>TRBJ2-4|TRBV18|.|few|15
CASSPPDAWVNIQYF
TGTGCCAGCTCACCCCCAGACGCGTGGGTGAACATTCAGTACTTC
>TRBJ1-5|TRBV15|.|medium-sized|16
CATSRDQGGGNQPQHF
TGTGCCACCAGCAGAGATCAAGGGGGAGGAAATCAGCCCCAGCATTTT
>TRBJ1-1|TRBV3-1|.|many|13
CASTSLMNTEAFF
TGTGCCAGCACCTCGCTAATGAACACTGAAGCTTTCTTT